This TCR beta chain was sequenced during a study of blood T cell repertoires in COVID-19. Between the trimmed V and J ends, which lost 3 bases and 5 bases, there was a span of 13 bases. Per the germline V gene, CDR1 is LGHDT and CDR2 is YNNKEL (reference sequence). The CDR3 consists of 14 residues. Repertoires were generated with immunoSEQ multiplex PCR, while TCRdb's copy carries only in-frame clones and drops some. Of a few hundred thousand clones listed, approximately 81% were seen once; the top ten hold 10%. The sequenced material came from peripheral blood. This sequence joins TRBV3-1 (or the pseudogene TRBV3-2) and TRBJ1-2, with a weak D call TRBD1 (6 bases). This TCR came from a woman of 80 years or more with acute or convalescent COVID-19. CDR3 protein: CASSQQDSGYGYTF. CDR3 bases: TGTGCCAGCAGCCAGCAGGACAGTGGATATGGCTACACCTTC.